The clone carrying this T cell receptor beta chain was seen many times. These data belong to a study of response to subunit inactivated influenza vaccine. One entry per CDR3 protein results from TCRdb running MiXCR on the RT-PCR reads. The profile covers approximately 530,000 distinct CDR3 sequences, with about an eighth appearing a single time and about an eighth taken by the ten largest. This CDR3 contains 13 residues. Per germline, CDR1 SQVTM and CDR2 ANQGSEA. V lost 4 bases and J lost 2; bases outside the gene matches: 3. This receptor was obtained from a man aged 50 to 60 who received an inactivated influenza vaccine. The chain has TRBV29-1 and TRBJ2-3; 7 positions agree with TRBD2. Sequenced material: PBMCs from blood, taken 45 days after vaccination. CDR3 protein: CSVVGRITDTQYF. CDR3 DNA: TGCAGCGTTGTCGGGAGGATCACAGATACGCAGTATTTT.